The clone carrying this T cell receptor (beta chain) was seen ten or more times. Its antigen is not known. The sample is drawn from a study of response to subunit inactivated influenza vaccine. Study-level points and caveats: The authors proposed limited new T cell recruitment per seasonal influenza vaccination.

TCRdb reprocessed the RT-PCR reads via MiXCR and lists one record per CDR3 protein. This repertoire shows over 650,000 distinct CDR3 sequences, approximately 17% found once; its top ten account for roughly 10%. V lost 4 bases, J lost 7 bases, and 8 bases lay in between. CDR1 and CDR2 from the germline V gene are SQVTM and ANQGSEA. CDR3 length equals 11 residues. Sequenced here: PBMCs from blood, sampled more than 4 days after vaccination. The chain uses TRBV29-1 and TRBJ2-1; D not resolved. The receptor was derived from a man in his fifties or sixties who received an inactivated influenza vaccine. The CDR3 reads CSVATFNEQFF. CDR3 DNA sequence: TGCAGCGTTGCTACCTTTAATGAGCAGTTCTTC.